The present TCR beta chain was sequenced within a study of shared clonotypes between healthy human individuals. Clones were sequenced by immunoSEQ multiplex PCR, and TCRdb holds only the in-frame ones, with some missing. The data hold more than 400,000 clones, with 90% to 96% observed a single time. Participating donors were healthy, HIV-negative adults free of recent acute infections or vaccinations. Findings and caveats of the study: Among donors, the sharing of clonotypes was expected to be influenced by sequencing depth.

Germline CDR1 is MNHNY and CDR2 is SVGAGI (reference sequence). V was clipped by 8 bases and J by 2 bases, with 16 bases between them. CDR3 length: 15 residues. Notes on this clone: Its antigen is undetermined.

The chain combines TRBV6-6 with TRBJ1-5, with D perhaps TRBD1 (5 bases). This TCR was recovered from a woman in her 30s in good health. The sequenced sample was naive CD4+ T cells sorted from blood. Noted subset: CD45RA+ positively selected. Here the CDR3 DNA reads TGTGCCAGCTCGGCAAGGGGTGCGGGCAATCAGCCCCAGCATTTT. Protein product: CASSARGAGNQPQHF.